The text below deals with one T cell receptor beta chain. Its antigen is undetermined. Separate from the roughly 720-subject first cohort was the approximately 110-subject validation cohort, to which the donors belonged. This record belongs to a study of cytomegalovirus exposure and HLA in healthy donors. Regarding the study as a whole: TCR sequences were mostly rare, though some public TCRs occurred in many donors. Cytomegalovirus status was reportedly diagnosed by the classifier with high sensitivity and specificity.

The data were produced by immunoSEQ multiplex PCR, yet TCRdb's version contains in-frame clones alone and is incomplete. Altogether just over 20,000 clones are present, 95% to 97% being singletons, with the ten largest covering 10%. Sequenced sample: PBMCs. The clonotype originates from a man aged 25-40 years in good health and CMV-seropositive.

CDR3 bases: TGTGCCTGGAGTGCCAGACAGGGAAGAAACACTGAAGCTTTCTTT. It is translated as CAWSARQGRNTEAFF. The chain employs TRBV30 and TRBJ1-1; 7 nucleotides line up with TRBD1. V dropped 1 base and J dropped 2; count of bases not matched to a gene: 7. Germline V lookup: CDR1 GTSNPN, CDR2 SVGIG (reference sequence). CDR3 size: 15 residues.